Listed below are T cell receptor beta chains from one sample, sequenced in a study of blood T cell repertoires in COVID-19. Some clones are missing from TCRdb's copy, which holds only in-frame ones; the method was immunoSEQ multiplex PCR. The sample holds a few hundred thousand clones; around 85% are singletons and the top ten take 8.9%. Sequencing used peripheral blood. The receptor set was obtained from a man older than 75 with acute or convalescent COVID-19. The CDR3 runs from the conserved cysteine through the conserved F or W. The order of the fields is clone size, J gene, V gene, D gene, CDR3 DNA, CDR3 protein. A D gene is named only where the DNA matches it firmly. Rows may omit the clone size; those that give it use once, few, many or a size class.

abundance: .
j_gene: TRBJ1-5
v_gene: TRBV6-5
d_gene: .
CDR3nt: TGTGCCAGCGTGAGACAGAGAGATCAGCCCCAGCATTTT
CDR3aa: CASVRQRDQPQHF

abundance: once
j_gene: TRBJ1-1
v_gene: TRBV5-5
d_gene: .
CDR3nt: TGTGCCAGCAGCTTGGTGGAGACTGAAGCTTTCTTT
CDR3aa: CASSLVETEAFF

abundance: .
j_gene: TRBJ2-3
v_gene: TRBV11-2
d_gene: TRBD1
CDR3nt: TGTGCCAGCAGCCCTCGGACAGGGCTTGTCACAGATACGCAGTATTTT
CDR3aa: CASSPRTGLVTDTQYF

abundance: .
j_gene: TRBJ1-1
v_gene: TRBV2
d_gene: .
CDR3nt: TGTGCCACCCTAAACTCGAACACTGAAGCTTTCTTT
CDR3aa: CATLNSNTEAFF

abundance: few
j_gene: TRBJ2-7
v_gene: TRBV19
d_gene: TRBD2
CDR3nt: TGTGCCAGTAGTCTAACTCAAGGACTAGCGGGTCTGTACGAGCAGTACTTC
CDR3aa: CASSLTQGLAGLYEQYF

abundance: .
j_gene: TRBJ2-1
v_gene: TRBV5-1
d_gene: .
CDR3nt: TGCGCCAGCAGCGTCGACTTGAGCAATGAGCAGTTCTTC
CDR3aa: CASSVDLSNEQFF

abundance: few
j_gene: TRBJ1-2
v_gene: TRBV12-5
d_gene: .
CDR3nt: TGTGCTAGTGTAAGGGACTATTATGGCTACACCTTC
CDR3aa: CASVRDYYGYTF

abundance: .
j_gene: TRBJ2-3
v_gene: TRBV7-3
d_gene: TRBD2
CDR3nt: TGTGCCAGCAGCTCCGGCTTAGCGGGAGCGGCAGATACGCAGTATTTT
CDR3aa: CASSSGLAGAADTQYF

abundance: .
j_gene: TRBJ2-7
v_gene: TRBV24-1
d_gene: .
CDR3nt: TGTGCCACCAGTGATGGGAGCCCGTCCTACGAGCAGTACTTC
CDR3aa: CATSDGSPSYEQYF

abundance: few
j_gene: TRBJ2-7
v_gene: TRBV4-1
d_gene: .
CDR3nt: TGCGCCAGCAGCCAAGGCCGGCAGGTCTGGGACGAGCAGTACTTC
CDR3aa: CASSQGRQVWDEQYF

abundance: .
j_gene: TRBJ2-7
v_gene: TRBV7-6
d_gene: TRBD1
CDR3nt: TGTGCCAGCAGCTCGGCCGCGGGACAGGGACCCGAGCAGTACTTC
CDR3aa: CASSSAAGQGPEQYF

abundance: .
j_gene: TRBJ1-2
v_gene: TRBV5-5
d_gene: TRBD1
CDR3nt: TGTGCCAGCAGCTTACAAACAGGGGCAGACTATGGCTACACCTTC
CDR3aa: CASSLQTGADYGYTF

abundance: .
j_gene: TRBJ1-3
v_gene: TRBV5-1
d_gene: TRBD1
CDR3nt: TGCGCCAGCAGCTTTTTATCTCCGACAGGGGGAGGAAACACCATATATTTT
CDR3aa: CASSFLSPTGGGNTIYF

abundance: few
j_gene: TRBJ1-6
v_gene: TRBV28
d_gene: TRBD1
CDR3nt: TGTGCCAGCAGTCCAGGGGGAACAAATAATTCACCCCTCCACTTT
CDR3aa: CASSPGGTNNSPLHF

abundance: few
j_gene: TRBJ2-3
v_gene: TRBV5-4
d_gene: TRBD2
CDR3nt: TGTGCCAGCAGCTTGGGACTAGCGAGCACAGATACGCAGTATTTT
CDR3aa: CASSLGLASTDTQYF

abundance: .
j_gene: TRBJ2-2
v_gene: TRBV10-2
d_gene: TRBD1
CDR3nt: TGCGCCAGCAGTGAGTCGGCCGGGACAGGGAACACCGGGGAGCTGTTTTTT
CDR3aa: CASSESAGTGNTGELFF

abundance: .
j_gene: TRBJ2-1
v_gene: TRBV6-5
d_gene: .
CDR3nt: TGTGCCAGCATCCGAGGTCCCGAGCAGTTCTTC
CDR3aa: CASIRGPEQFF

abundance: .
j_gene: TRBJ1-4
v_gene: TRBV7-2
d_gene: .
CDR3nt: TGTGCCAGCAGCTTCCAGGCGACTAATGAAAAACTGTTTTTT
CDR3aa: CASSFQATNEKLFF

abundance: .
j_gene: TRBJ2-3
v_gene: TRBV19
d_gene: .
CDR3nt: TGTGCCAGTAGTAGACCCCGACTTACAGATACGCAGTATTTT
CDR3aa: CASSRPRLTDTQYF

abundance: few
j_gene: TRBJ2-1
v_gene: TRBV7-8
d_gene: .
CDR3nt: TGTGCCAGCAGCCCTTGGGGGGATCAGCAGTTCTTC
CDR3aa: CASSPWGDQQFF

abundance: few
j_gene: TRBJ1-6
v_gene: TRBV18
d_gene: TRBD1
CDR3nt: TGTGCCAGCTCACCACAGACAGGGAAGGAATCACCCCTCCACTTT
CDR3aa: CASSPQTGKESPLHF

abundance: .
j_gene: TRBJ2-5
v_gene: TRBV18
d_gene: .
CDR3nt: TGTGCCAGCTCACCACGACTAGAAGAGACCCAGTACTTC
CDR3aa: CASSPRLEETQYF

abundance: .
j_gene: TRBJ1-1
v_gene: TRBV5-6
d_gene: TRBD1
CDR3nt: TGTGCCAGCAGCTGGGGACAGGGTTACACTGAAGCTTTCTTT
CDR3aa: CASSWGQGYTEAFF

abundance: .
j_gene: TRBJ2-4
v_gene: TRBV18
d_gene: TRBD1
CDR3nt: TGTGCCAGCTCACCAGGGGGACAGAAAAACATTCAGTACTTC
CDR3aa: CASSPGGQKNIQYF

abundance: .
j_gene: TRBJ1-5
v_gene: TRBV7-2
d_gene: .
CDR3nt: TGTGCCAGCAGCGAAACCGGGACAAGATATAGCAATCAGCCCCAGCATTTT
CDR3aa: CASSETGTRYSNQPQHF

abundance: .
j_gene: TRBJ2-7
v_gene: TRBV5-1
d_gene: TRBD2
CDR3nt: TGCGCCAGCGGTAGCGGGAGCGTCCCCTACGAGCAGTACTTC
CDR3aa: CASGSGSVPYEQYF

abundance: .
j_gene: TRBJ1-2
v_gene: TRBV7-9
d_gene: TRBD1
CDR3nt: TGTGCCAGCGAGGGGGCGAGTGGCTACACCTTC
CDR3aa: CASEGASGYTF

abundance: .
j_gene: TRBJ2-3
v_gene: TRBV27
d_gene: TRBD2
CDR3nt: TGTGCCAGCAGCCCCCTAGCGGGAGATACGCAGTATTTT
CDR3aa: CASSPLAGDTQYF

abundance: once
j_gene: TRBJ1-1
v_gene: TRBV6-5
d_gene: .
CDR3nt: TGTGCCAGCAGTTACGCAGAGCGCACTGAAGCTTTCTTT
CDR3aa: CASSYAERTEAFF

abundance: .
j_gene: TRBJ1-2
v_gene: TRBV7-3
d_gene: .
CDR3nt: TGTGCCAGCAGCTTAATTACGGGTGATGGCTACACCTTC
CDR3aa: CASSLITGDGYTF

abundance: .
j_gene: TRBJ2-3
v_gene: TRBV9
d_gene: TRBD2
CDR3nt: TGTGCCAGCAGCGTAGATGGACTAGCGGGGGCTCCTGCGAATACGCAGTATTTT
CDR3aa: CASSVDGLAGAPANTQYF

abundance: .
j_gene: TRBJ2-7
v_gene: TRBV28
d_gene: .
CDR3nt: TGTGCCAGCAGTTTCGGCTACGAGCAGTACTTC
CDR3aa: CASSFGYEQYF

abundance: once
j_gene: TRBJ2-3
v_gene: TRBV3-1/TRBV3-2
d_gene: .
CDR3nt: TGTGCCAGCAGCCGAGACAGATACACAGATACGCAGTATTTT
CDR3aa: CASSRDRYTDTQYF

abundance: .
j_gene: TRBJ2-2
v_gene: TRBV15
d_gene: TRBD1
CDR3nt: TGTGCCACCAGCAGAGATGGTGGGACAGCGCTGAACACCGGGGAGCTGTTTTTT
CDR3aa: CATSRDGGTALNTGELFF

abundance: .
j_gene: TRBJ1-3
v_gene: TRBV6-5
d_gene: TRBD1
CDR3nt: TGTGCCAGCAAAGAGGGGGCGCGAAGAAACACCATATATTTT
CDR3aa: CASKEGARRNTIYF

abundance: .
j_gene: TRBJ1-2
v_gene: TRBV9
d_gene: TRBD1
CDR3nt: TGTGCCAGCAGTACGACAGGGGGCGGTCGAGGCTACACCTTC
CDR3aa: CASSTTGGGRGYTF

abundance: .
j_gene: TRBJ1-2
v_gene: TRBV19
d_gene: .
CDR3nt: TGTGCCAGTCAACCGACAGGCAATATCAGGATCTATGGCTACACCTTC
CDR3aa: CASQPTGNIRIYGYTF

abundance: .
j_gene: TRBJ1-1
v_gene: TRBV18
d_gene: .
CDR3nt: TGTGCCAGCTCACGGGCCAGACAGACGAACACTGAAGCTTTCTTT
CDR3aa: CASSRARQTNTEAFF

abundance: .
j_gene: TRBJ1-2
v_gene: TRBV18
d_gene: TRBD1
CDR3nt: TGTGCCAGCTCACCACCGAGTCCCCCCGGGACAGGGAACTATGGCTACACCTTC
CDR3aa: CASSPPSPPGTGNYGYTF

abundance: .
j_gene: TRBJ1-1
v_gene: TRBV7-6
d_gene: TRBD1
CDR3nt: TGTGCCAGCAGCCCCCGACAGGGTGGGAACACTGAAGCTTTCTTT
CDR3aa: CASSPRQGGNTEAFF

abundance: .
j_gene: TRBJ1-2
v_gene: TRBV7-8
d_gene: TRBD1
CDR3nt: TGTGCCAGCAGCTTAGTTGGGACAGGATTAGCTAACTATGGCTACACCTTC
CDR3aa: CASSLVGTGLANYGYTF

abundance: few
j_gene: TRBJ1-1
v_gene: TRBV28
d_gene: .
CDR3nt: TGTGCCAGCAAAAACAGGTATGAAGCTTTCTTT
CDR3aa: CASKNRYEAFF

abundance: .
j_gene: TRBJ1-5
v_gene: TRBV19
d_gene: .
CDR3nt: TGTGCCAGTAGAAACAGGGAAAACAATCAGCCCCAGCATTTT
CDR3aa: CASRNRENNQPQHF

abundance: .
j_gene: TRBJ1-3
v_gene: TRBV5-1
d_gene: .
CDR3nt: TGCGCCAGCAGCGACGGACTGTTCGGGAACACCATATATTTT
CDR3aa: CASSDGLFGNTIYF

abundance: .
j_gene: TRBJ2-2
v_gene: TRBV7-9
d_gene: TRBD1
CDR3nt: TGTGCCAGCAGCTTAGCTTGGGGGACAGACGGCGGGGAGCTGTTTTTT
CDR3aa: CASSLAWGTDGGELFF

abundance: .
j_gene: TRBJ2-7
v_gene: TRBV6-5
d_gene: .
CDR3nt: TGTGCCAGCAGTCTGACAGGACGGTTCTCCTACGAGCAGTACTTC
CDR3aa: CASSLTGRFSYEQYF

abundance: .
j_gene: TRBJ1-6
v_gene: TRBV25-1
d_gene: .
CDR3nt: TGTGCCAGCAGTGAATGGGGGGGCGCGTATAATTCACCCCTCCACTTT
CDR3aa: CASSEWGGAYNSPLHF

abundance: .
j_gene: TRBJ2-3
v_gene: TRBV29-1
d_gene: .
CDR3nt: TGCAGCAGTTTCAGGGATCGGACAGATACGCAGTATTTT
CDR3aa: CSSFRDRTDTQYF

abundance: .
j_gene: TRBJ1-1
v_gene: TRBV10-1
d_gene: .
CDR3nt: TGCGCCAGCAGGTACGAAGGGGGCACTGAAGCTTTCTTT
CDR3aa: CASRYEGGTEAFF

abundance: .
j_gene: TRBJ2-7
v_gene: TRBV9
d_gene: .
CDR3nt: TGTGCCAGCAGCGTGAAGGGGGGGCTCTCCTACGAGCAGTACTTC
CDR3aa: CASSVKGGLSYEQYF

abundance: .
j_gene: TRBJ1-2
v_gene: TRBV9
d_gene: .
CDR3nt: TGTGCCAGCAGCGTAGGGGCAGGGCTAGGAGGCTACACCTTC
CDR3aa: CASSVGAGLGGYTF